Given below is one T cell receptor (beta chain) in context. Antigen: not known. Sequenced by immunoSEQ multiplex PCR; TCRdb stores in-frame clones only, minus some. Here the sample spans approximately 350,000 clones, 96% being singletons. V was clipped by 4 bases and J by 5 bases, with 12 bases between them. The CDR3 has 14 residues. This sample is part of a study of shared clonotypes between healthy human individuals. Notes on the study in general: The sharing of about 5% of naive CD4 clonotypes was seen across a few donors.

V is TRBV23-1 and J is TRBJ1-5, with D perhaps matching TRBD1 (5 bases). TRBV23-1 is treated as an ORF (open reading frame) with a function not yet certain. The sequencing sample was made of memory CD8+ T cells sorted from blood. Subset defined: CD45RO+ cells pooled with CCR7-negative TemRA cells. This clonotype originated in a man aged 30 to 45 in good health. The CDR3 sequence is CASSPDREDQPQHF. CDR3 sequence (DNA): TGCGCCAGCAGTCCAGACAGAGAGGATCAGCCCCAGCATTTT.